This TCR beta chain comes out of a study of shared clonotypes between healthy human individuals. From germline, CDR1 is ENHRY and CDR2 SYGVKD. V lost 6 bases, J lost 1 base, and 5 bases stayed unmatched. The length of the CDR3 is 15 residues. Clones were sequenced by immunoSEQ multiplex PCR, and TCRdb holds only the in-frame ones, with some missing. The sample shows about 1.5 million clones, around 95% of them seen only once. The TCR sequence derives from a man aged 30 to 39 in good health. This sequence joins TRBV10-3 and TRBJ2-7; 11 positions match TRBD2. Input material: naive CD4+ T cells sorted from blood. Subset denoted: CD45RA+ positively selected. CDR3 loop: CAISEGLAESYEQYF. In DNA form, the CDR3 reads TGTGCCATCAGCGAGGGACTAGCGGAGTCCTACGAGCAGTACTTC.